The source of this TCR beta chain is a study of Ad26.COV2.S vaccination and SARS-CoV-2 variants. This clone is a singleton in its sample. Its antigen is not known. Study-level results: Recipients of either vaccine or placebo displayed similar breadth of non-spike TCRs. Those who received the vaccine showed greater spike-specific TCR breadth than those given placebo.

The germline V gene has CDR1 MGHRA and CDR2 YSYEKL. The CDR3 has 15 amino acids. The V end was cut by 1 base, the J end by 1 base, with 10 bases between. The treatment was: some 19 received Ad26.COV2.S at low or high dose, single or two shots; roughly five received placebo; per-sample allocation not given. At day 63 after the first vaccine or placebo injection, samples were drawn. Profiling relied on immunoSEQ multiplex PCR, and the TCRdb table lists in-frame clones only, not all of them. The data hold 400,000 to 450,000 clones, with about 90% observed a single time. The TCR was taken from a person aged 18-65 years who received the Ad26.COV2.S COVID-19 vaccine or a placebo. The chain couples TRBV4-1 to TRBJ1-1; D gene unclear. The input for sequencing was peripheral blood, taken in a trial of Ad26.COV2.S vaccine versus placebo. The CDR3 reads CASSQGGVRNTEAFF. Written as DNA, the CDR3 is TGCGCCAGCAGCCAAGGCGGGGTTCGGAACACTGAAGCTTTCTTT.